This T cell receptor (beta chain) was sequenced for a study of T cell responses to AZD1222 COVID-19 vaccine. Pooled samples include second doses given at about 4 or 12 weeks. Study-wide points: The breadth and depth of Spike-specific TCRs increased once two AZD1222 doses had been given. White British donors predominated, females outnumbered males, and clonal diversity was possibly underestimated.

TCRdb keeps only in-frame clones here, not all; method: immunoSEQ multiplex PCR. The sample shows about 130,000 clones, about nine tenths of them seen only once. Of note for this clone: The antigen remains undetermined.

V was cut by 0 bases and J by 0 bases, with 3 bases left in between. The germline V gene has CDR1 SQVTM and CDR2 ANQGSEA. This CDR3 has 13 amino acids. This receptor was identified in an adult who received the AZD1222 COVID-19 vaccine. This specimen consisted of peripheral blood, obtained 28 days after the second AZD1222 dose. The chain is built from TRBV29-1 and TRBJ1-5, with D unresolved. This CDR3 is CSVEENSNQPQHF. CDR3 nucleotides: TGCAGCGTTGAAGAAAATAGCAATCAGCCCCAGCATTTT.